This is a list of T cell receptor beta chains from one sample in a study of T cell repertoires in cytomegalovirus infection. TCRdb ran MiXCR on the reads and lists one entry per CDR3 protein. The sample records 250,000 to 300,000 distinct CDR3 sequences, roughly 13% being singletons. The sequencing sample was made of PBMCs. The receptors were sampled from a human donor in good health (CMV status not recorded). Some clones in this sample may be carry-over from other donors' samples. Both conserved end residues are part of each CDR3. D genes are given only for firm matches. A row's size may be missing; if present it is once, few, many or a size class.

TRBV29-1	TRBJ2-5	many	TRBD1	CSVEDRSFPGQPWGETQYF	TGCAGCGTTGAAGATCGGTCTTTTCCGGGACAGCCCTGGGGAGAGACCCAGTACTTC
TRBV28	TRBJ2-5	many	NA	CATSFGGQETQYF	TGTGCCACTTCGTTTGGGGGACAAGAGACCCAGTACTTC
TRBV25-1	TRBJ2-7	few	NA	CASREGGTSYEQYF	TGTGCCAGCAGGGAAGGCGGAACCTCCTACGAGCAGTACTTC
TRBV14	TRBJ1-1	many	TRBD1	CASSHSVQGAEAFF	TGTGCCAGCAGCCACTCGGTACAGGGGGCAGAAGCTTTCTTT
TRBV27	TRBJ1-1	NA	TRBD1	CASSTGRGLGEAFF	TGTGCCAGCAGTACGGGCAGGGGGTTGGGTGAAGCTTTCTTT
TRBV19	TRBJ1-1	many	NA	CASSIKGSGANTEAFF	TGTGCCAGTAGTATTAAAGGGTCAGGGGCCAACACTGAAGCTTTCTTT
TRBV7-6	TRBJ2-7	NA	NA	CASATTGSDEQYF	TGTGCCAGCGCGACTACAGGGTCAGACGAGCAGTACTTC
TRBV6-1	TRBJ1-2	many	NA	CASSEANYGYTF	TGTGCCAGCAGTGAGGCTAACTATGGCTACACCTTC
TRBV18	TRBJ1-4	many	NA	CASSVDRNGKLFF	TGTGCCAGCTCTGTCGACAGGAACGGAAAACTGTTTTTT
TRBV7-6	TRBJ1-2	many	TRBD1	CASSLDRGPNYGYTF	TGTGCCAGCAGCTTAGACAGGGGGCCTAACTATGGCTACACCTTC
TRBV29-1	TRBJ1-2	few	TRBD1	CSDNTGGYGYTF	TGCAGCGATAACACAGGGGGCTATGGCTACACCTTC
TRBV7-8	TRBJ2-6	many	TRBD1	CASSPSRIPGQVSSGANVLTF	TGTGCCAGCAGCCCCAGTCGCATTCCGGGACAGGTCTCTTCTGGGGCCAACGTCCTGACTTTC
TRBV11-1	TRBJ2-7	many	NA	CASSLRLSEQYF	TGTGCCAGCAGCCTCCGCTTATCCGAGCAGTACTTC
TRBV11-2	TRBJ2-2	NA	NA	CASSFGELFF	TGTGCCAGCAGCTTCGGGGAGCTGTTTTTT
TRBV19	TRBJ1-1	few	NA	CASSIEVRDTEAFF	TGTGCCAGTAGTATAGAAGTCAGGGACACTGAAGCTTTCTTT
TRBV27	TRBJ2-1	many	NA	CASSFGGEQFF	TGTGCCAGCAGTTTCGGGGGTGAGCAGTTCTTC
TRBV6-2/TRBV6-3	TRBJ2-1	NA	NA	CASSQTGTDYNEQFF	TGTGCCAGCAGTCAGACCGGGACGGATTACAATGAGCAGTTCTTC
TRBV7-9	TRBJ2-5	many	TRBD2	CATQKTSGRKFIGETQYF	TGTGCCACCCAAAAGACTAGCGGGAGAAAATTTATCGGAGAGACCCAGTACTTC
TRBV20-1	TRBJ2-5	NA	TRBD2	CSARDPGSGGLETQYF	TGCAGTGCTAGAGATCCTGGTAGCGGGGGCCTAGAGACCCAGTACTTC
TRBV5-5	TRBJ2-7	few	NA	CASSPRGGETYEQYF	TGTGCCAGCAGCCCCCGAGGCGGGGAAACCTACGAGCAGTACTTC
TRBV5-6	TRBJ2-2	few	TRBD2	CASSSLAGDKDTGELFF	TGTGCCAGCAGCTCCTTGGCGGGGGATAAAGACACCGGGGAGCTGTTTTTT
TRBV20-1	TRBJ2-7	many	TRBD2	CSATRTSGRAEYEQYF	TGCAGTGCTACGAGGACTAGCGGGAGGGCCGAGTACGAGCAGTACTTC
TRBV3-1	TRBJ1-2	NA	TRBD1	CASSQGQGSSGYTF	TGTGCCAGCAGCCAAGGACAGGGAAGTAGCGGCTACACCTTC
TRBV7-9	TRBJ1-4	NA	NA	CASSLVAPHGEKLFF	TGTGCCAGCAGCTTAGTTGCCCCCCACGGTGAAAAACTGTTTTTT
TRBV6-5	TRBJ1-4	many	NA	CASSYSGGKNEKLFF	TGTGCCAGCAGTTACTCAGGGGGGAAAAATGAAAAACTGTTTTTT
TRBV6-5	TRBJ1-1	many	NA	CASSKVNGLNTEAFF	TGTGCCAGCAGTAAGGTAAACGGCCTGAACACTGAAGCTTTCTTT
TRBV11-2	TRBJ1-1	NA	NA	CASSFSGTEAFF	TGTGCCAGCAGCTTTAGCGGCACTGAAGCTTTCTTT
TRBV2	TRBJ2-2	few	TRBD2	CASKRGVSGELFF	TGTGCCAGCAAGCGGGGAGTGTCCGGGGAGCTGTTTTTT
TRBV2	TRBJ2-2	NA	NA	CASRSRGATGELFF	TGTGCCAGCAGATCCCGGGGGGCCACCGGGGAGCTGTTTTTT
TRBV7-2	TRBJ2-1	many	NA	CASSLPTLGEQFF	TGTGCCAGCAGTCTACCAACTCTCGGGGAGCAGTTCTTC
TRBV7-8	TRBJ1-3	many	NA	CASSLQPFGNTIYF	TGTGCCAGCAGCCTCCAGCCGTTTGGAAACACCATATATTTT